This TCR beta chain appears in the sequencing data of a study of T cell responses to AZD1222 COVID-19 vaccine. Study-wide points: Repertoires were sampled only after the peak T cell response.

Sequenced by immunoSEQ multiplex PCR; TCRdb stores in-frame clones only, minus some. Of roughly 180,000 clones detected, just over 90% appear once; the ten largest clones hold 1.3%. Researchers grouped second doses given at about 4 or about 12 weeks into one pool. This clone appeared once. Its target is unknown. Sequencing was performed on peripheral blood, taken 28 days after the second AZD1222 dose. The sequence came from an adult who received the AZD1222 COVID-19 vaccine.

The CDR3 DNA reads TGTGCCAGCAGGGTGGACAGCTCAGATACGCAGTATTTT. This gives the protein CASRVDSSDTQYF. This chain uses TRBV2 with TRBJ2-3, with a possible D match to TRBD1 (6 bases). The CDR3 has 13 amino acids. V gave up 6 bases and J gave up 4 bases, with 11 bases separating them. Germline loops: CDR1 SNHLY, CDR2 FYNNEI.